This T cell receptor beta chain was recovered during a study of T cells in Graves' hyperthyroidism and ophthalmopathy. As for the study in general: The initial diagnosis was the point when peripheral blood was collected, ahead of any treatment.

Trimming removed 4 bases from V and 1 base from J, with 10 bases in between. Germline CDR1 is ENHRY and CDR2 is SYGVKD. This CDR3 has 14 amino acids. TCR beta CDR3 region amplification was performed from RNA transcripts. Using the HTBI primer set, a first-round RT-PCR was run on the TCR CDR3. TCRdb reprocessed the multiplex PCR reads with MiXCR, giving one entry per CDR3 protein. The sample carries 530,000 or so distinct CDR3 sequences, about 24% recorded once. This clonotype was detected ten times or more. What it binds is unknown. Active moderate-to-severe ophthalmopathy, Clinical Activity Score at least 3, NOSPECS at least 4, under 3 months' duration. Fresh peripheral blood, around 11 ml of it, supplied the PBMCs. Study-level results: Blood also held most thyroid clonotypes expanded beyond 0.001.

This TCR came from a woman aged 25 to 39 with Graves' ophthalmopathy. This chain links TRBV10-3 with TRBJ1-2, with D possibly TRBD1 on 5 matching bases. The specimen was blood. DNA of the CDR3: TGTGCCATCAGTGGCGGCGGGGGTAACTATGGCTACACCTTC. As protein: CAISGGGGNYGYTF.